This T cell receptor (beta chain) was recorded in a study of blood T cell repertoires in COVID-19. Background on the study: There were acute and convalescent COVID-19 samples, and they came from the United States, Italy and Spain.

The length of the CDR3 is 13 residues. The V and J ends lost 1 base and 6 bases, in that order; junction bases with no gene match: 3. Germline loops: CDR1 MNHNS, CDR2 SASEGT. Profiled with immunoSEQ multiplex PCR; TCRdb holds only in-frame clones, not every one. Among about 170,000 clones listed, roughly 85% were seen once. This chain links TRBV6-1 with TRBJ2-7; 7 positions match TRBD1. The sequence came from a woman older than 75 with acute or convalescent COVID-19. Sample: peripheral blood. The CDR3 DNA reads as TGTGCCAGCAGTGAAGAGAGGGGGCGCGAGCAGTACTTC. It codes for CASSEERGREQYF.